This TCR beta chain was documented in a study of T cell responses to AZD1222 COVID-19 vaccine. About the study: Second-dose intervals near 4 or 12 weeks were combined. Study-level results: CD4 TCRs linked to vaccination spanned spike, dominating at 160-218 and 743-854. Clonal diversity was possibly underestimated, and the donors were mostly white British, with more females. In all cases, repertoires were sampled only after the peak T cell response.

This table comes from immunoSEQ multiplex PCR, and its TCRdb copy is limited to in-frame clones, with some not included. The table has nearly 110,000 clones, about 90% seen once. Note on this clone: Antigen: not known.

Germline CDR1 reads SGHRS; CDR2 reads YFSETQ. The trim removed 5 bases at V and 2 bases at J, leaving 8 bases unmatched. The CDR3 length is 15 residues. This clonotype was obtained from an adult in good health. The sequences come from peripheral blood, collected on day 0 of AZD1222 vaccination. The chain combines TRBV5-1 with TRBJ2-3, with 7 bases fitting TRBD2. CDR3 coding DNA: TGCGCCAGCAGTGGGGAGGGTGGGAACACAGATACGCAGTATTTT. Protein product: CASSGEGGNTDTQYF. Filled out from reference TRBV5-1 and TRBJ2-3, the complete variable domain reads KAGVTQTPRYLIKTRGQQVTLSCSPISGHRSVSWYQQTPGQGLQFLFEYFSETQRNKGNFPGRFSGRQFSNSRSEMNVSTLELGDSALYLCASSGEGGNTDTQYFGPGTRLTVL.